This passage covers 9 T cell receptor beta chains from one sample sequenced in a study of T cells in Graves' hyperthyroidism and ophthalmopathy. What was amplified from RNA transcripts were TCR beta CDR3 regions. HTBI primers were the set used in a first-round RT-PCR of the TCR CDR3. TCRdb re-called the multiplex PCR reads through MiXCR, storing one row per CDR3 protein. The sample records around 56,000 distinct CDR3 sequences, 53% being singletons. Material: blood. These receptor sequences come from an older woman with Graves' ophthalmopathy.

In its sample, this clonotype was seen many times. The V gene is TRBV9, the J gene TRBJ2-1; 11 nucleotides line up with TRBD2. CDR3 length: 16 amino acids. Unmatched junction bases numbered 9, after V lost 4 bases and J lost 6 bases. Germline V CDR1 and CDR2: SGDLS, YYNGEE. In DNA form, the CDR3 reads TGTGCCAGCAGCCCTGCTAGCGGGGGGAATGGCAATGAGCAGTTCTTC. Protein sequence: CASSPASGGNGNEQFF.

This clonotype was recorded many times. The CDR3 sequence: CASSLRTSGNTIYF. CDR3 in DNA: TGTGCCAGCAGTTTGAGGACCTCTGGAAACACCATATATTTT. The rearrangement links TRBV28 to TRBJ1-3; no clear D. The V end was cut by 3 bases, the J end by 0 bases, with 6 bases between. The CDR3 consists of 14 residues. CDR1 and CDR2 from the germline V gene are MDHEN and SYDVKM.

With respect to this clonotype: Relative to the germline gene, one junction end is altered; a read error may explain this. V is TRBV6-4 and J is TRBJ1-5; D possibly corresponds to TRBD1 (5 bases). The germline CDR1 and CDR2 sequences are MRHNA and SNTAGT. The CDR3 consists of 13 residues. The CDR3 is CASSGELGLPQHF. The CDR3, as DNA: TGTGCTAGCAGCGGGGAATTGGGACTGCCCCAGCATTTT.

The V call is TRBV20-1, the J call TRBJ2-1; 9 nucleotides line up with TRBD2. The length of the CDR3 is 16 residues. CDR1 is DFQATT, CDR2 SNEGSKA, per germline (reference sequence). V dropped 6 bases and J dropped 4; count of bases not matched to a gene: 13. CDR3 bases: TGCAGTGCGGGACTAGCCAAAGGGGGGCCATACAATGAGCAGTTCTTC. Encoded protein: CSAGLAKGGPYNEQFF.

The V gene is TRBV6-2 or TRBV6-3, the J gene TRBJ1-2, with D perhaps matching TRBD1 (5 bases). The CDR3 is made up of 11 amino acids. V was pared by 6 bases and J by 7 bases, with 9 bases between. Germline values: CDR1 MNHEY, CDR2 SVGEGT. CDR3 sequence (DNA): TGTGCCAGCAGGGGACGAAGTGGCTACACCTTC. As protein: CASRGRSGYTF.

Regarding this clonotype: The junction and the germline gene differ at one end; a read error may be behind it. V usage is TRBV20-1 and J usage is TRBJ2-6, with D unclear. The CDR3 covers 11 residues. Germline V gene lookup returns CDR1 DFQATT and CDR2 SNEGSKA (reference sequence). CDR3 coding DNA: TGCAGTGCTAGTGGGGACAACGTCCTGACTTTC. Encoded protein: CSASGDNVLTF.

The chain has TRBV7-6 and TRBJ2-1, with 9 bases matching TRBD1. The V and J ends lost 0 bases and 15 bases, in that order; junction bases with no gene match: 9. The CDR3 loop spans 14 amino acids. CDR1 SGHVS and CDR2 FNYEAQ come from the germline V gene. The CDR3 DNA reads TGTGCCAGCAGCTTAGCGATGGGACAGGGAGTAATGTTCTTC. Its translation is CASSLAMGQGVMFF.

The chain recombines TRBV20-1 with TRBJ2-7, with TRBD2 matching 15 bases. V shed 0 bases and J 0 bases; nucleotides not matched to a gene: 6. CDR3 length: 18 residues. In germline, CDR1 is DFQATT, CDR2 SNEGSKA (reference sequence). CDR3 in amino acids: CSARDATGLAGGSYEQYF. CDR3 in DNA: TGCAGTGCTAGAGACGCAACGGGACTAGCGGGGGGCTCCTACGAGCAGTACTTC.

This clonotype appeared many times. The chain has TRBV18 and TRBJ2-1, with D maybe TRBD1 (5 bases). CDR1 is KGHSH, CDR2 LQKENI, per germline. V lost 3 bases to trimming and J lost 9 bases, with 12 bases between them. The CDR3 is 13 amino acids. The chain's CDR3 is CASSPTQGTEQFF. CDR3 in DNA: TGTGCCAGCTCACCGACCCAGGGTACTGAGCAGTTCTTC.